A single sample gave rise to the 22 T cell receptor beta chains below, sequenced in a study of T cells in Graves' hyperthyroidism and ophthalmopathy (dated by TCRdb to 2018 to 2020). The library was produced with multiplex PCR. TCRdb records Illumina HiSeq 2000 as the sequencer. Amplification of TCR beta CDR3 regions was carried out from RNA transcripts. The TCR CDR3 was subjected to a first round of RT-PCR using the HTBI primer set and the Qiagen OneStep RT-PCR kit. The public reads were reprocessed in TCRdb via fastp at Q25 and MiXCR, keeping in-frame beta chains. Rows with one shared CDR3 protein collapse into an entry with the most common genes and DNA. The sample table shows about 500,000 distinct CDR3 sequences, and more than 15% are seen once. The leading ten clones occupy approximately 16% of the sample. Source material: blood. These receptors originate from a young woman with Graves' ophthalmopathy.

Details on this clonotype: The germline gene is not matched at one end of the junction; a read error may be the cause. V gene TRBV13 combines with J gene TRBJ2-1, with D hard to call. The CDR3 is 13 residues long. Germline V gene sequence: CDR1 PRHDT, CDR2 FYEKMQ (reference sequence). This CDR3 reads CASSPPLYNEQSF. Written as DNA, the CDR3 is TGTGCCAGCAGCCCCCCCCTGTACAATGAGCAGTCCTTC.

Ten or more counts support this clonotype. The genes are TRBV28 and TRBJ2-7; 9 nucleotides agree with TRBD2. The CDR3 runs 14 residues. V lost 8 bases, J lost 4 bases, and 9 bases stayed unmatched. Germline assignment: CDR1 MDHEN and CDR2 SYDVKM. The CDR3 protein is CASRGASGKYEQYF. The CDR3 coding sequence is TGTGCCAGCCGGGGAGCTAGCGGGAAGTACGAGCAGTACTTC.

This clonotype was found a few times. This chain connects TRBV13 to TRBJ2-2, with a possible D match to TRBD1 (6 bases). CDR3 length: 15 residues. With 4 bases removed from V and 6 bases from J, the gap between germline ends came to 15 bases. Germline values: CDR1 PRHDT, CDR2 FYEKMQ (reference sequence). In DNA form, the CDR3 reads TGTGCCAGCAGCTGGGGGCTGATTGGGCCCGGGGAGCTGTTTTTT. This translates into CASSWGLIGPGELFF. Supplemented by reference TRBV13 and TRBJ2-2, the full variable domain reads AAGVIQSPRHLIKEKRETATLKCYPIPRHDTVYWYQQGPGQDPQFLISFYEKMQSDKGSIPDRFSAQQFSDYHSELNMSSLELGDSALYFCASSWGLIGPGELFFGEGSRLTVL.

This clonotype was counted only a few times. The CDR3 loop reads CASRTSGTNTGELFF. The DNA for the CDR3 is TGCGCCAGCAGGACTAGCGGGACAAACACCGGGGAGCTGTTTTTT. The chain links TRBV5-1 to TRBJ2-2, with 11 positions matching TRBD2. This CDR3 has 15 amino acids. CDR1 is SGHRS and CDR2 is YFSETQ in the germline V gene. V lost 5 bases to trimming and J lost 2 bases; unmatched junction nucleotides: 2.

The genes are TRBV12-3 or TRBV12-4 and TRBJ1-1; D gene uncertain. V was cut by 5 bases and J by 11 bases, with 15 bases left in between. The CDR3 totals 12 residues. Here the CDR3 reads CASSRGRFNAFF. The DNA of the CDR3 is TGTGCCAGCAGTCGAGGACGGTTTAACGCTTTCTTT.

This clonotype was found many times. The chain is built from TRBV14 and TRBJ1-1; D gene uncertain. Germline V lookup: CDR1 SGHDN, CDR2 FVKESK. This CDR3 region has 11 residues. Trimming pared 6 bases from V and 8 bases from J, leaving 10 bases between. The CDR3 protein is CASSDVGEAFF. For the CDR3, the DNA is TGTGCCAGCAGTGACGTAGGAGAAGCTTTCTTT.

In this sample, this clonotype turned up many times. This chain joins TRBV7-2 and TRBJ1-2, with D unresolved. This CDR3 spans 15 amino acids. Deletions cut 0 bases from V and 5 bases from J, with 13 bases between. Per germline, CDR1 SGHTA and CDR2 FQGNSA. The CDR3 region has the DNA TGTGCCAGCAGCTTAGCAGGACGGGGAGGGTATGGCTACACCTTC. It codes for CASSLAGRGGYGYTF.

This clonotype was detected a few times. In DNA, the CDR3 is TGTGCCAGCAGCTTAGCGGGGGGACAGGATGGCTACACCTTC. Its protein product is CASSLAGGQDGYTF. The rearrangement uses TRBV7-9 and TRBJ1-2, with TRBD1 identical over 8 bases. V lost 0 bases and J lost 6; bases outside the gene matches: 3. Germline V gene data show CDR1 as SEHNR and CDR2 as FQNEAQ (reference sequence). The CDR3 sequence is 14 residues long.

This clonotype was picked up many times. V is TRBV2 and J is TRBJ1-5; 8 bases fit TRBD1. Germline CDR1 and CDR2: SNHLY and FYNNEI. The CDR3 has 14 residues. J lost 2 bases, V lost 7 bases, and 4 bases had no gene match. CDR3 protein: CASTLGQGNQPQHF. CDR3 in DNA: TGTGCCAGCACACTGGGACAGGGCAATCAGCCCCAGCATTTT.

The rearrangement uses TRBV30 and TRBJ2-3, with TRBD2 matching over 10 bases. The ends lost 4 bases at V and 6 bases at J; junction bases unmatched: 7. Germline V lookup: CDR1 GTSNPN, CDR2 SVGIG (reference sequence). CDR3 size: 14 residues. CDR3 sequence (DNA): TGTGCCTGGATTCCTAGCGGGAGTCGCGATACGCAGTATTTT. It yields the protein CAWIPSGSRDTQYF.

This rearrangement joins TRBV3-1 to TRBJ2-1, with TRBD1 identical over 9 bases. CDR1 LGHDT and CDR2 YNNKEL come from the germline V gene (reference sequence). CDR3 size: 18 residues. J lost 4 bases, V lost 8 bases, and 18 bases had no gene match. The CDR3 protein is CASQPGQGHFGAYNEQFF. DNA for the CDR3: TGTGCCAGCCAACCGGGACAGGGTCATTTCGGGGCTTACAATGAGCAGTTCTTC.

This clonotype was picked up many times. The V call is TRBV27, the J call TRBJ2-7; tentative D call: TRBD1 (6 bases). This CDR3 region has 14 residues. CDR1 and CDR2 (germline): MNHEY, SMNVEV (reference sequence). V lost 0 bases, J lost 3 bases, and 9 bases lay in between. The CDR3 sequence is CASSLSGRGYEQYF. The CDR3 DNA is TGTGCCAGCAGTTTATCCGGCAGGGGCTACGAGCAGTACTTC.

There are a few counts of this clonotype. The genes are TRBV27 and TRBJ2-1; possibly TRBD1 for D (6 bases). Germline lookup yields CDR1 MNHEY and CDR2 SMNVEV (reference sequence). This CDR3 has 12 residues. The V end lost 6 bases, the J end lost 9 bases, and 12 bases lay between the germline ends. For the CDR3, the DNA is TGTGCCAGCAGGGAAATAGGGGGTGAGCAGTTCTTC. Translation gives CASREIGGEQFF.

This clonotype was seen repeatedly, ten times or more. DNA for the CDR3: TGTGCCAGCAGCCGTCACCAGGAAATTTACGAGCAGTACTTC. This encodes CASSRHQEIYEQYF. The chain is built from TRBV28 and TRBJ2-7; no reliable D call. V dropped 6 bases and J dropped 4 bases, with 16 bases sitting between them. The CDR3 consists of 14 residues. Germline V gene lookup returns CDR1 MDHEN and CDR2 SYDVKM.

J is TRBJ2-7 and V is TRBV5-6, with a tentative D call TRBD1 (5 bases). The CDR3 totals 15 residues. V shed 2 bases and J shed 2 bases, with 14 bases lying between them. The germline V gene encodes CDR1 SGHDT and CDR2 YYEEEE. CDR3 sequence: CASSFQDTDTYEQYF. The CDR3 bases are TGTGCCAGCAGCTTCCAGGACACCGATACCTACGAGCAGTACTTC.

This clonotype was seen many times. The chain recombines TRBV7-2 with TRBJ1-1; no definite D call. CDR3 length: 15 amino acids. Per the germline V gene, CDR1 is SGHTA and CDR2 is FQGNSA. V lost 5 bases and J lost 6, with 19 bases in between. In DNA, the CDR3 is TGTGCCAGCAGCACCCAGTGGGCTGGGAGAGCTGAAGCTTTCTTT. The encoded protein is CASSTQWAGRAEAFF.

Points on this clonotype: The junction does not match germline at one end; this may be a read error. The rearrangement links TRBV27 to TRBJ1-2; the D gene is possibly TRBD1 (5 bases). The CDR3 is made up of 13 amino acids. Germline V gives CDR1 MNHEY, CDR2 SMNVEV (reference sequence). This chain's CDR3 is CASSFAQGYGYTF. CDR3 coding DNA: TGTGCCAGTAGTTTCGCCCAGGGCTATGGCTACACCTTC.

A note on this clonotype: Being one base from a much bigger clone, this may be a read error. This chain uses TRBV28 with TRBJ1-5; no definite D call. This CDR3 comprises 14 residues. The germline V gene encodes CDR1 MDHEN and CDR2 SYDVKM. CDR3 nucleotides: TGTGTCAGCAGTTCAGACGGGTACCGGCAGCCCCAGCATTTT. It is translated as CVSSSDGYRQPQHF. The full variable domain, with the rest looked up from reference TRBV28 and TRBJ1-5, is DVKVTQSSRYLVKRTGEKVFLECVQDMDHENMFWYRQDPGLGLRLIYFSYDVKMKEKGDIPEGYSVSREKKERFSLILESASTNQTSMYLCVSSSDGYRQPQHFGDGTRLSIL.

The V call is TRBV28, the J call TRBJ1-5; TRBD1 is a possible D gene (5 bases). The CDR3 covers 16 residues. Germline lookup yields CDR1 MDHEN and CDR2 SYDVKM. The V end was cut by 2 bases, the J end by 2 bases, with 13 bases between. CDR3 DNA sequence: TGTGCCAGCAGTTTAGCCGGGGCCTGGGGCAATCAGCCCCAGCATTTT. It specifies CASSLAGAWGNQPQHF.

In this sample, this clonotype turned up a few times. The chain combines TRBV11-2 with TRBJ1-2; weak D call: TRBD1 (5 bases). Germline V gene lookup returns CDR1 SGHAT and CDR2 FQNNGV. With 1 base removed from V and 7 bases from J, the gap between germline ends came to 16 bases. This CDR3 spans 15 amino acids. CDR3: CASSLGGEGSSGYTF. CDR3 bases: TGTGCCAGCAGCTTAGGGGGCGAGGGGTCCTCTGGCTACACCTTC.

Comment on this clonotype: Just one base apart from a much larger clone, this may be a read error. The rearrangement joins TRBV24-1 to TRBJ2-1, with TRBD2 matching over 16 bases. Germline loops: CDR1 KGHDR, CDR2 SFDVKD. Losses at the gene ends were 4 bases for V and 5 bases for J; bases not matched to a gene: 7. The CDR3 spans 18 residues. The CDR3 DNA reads TGTGCCACCAGTGAAGGAGGGACTAGCGGGAGGGGGCACAATGAGCAGTTCTTC. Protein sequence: CATSEGGTSGRGHNEQFF.

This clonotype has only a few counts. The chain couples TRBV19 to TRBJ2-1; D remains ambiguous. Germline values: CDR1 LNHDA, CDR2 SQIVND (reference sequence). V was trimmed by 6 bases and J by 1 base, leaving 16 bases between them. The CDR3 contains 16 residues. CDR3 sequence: CASSRSISVSYNEQFF. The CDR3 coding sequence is TGTGCCAGTAGCCGCAGTATATCAGTTTCCTACAATGAGCAGTTCTTC.